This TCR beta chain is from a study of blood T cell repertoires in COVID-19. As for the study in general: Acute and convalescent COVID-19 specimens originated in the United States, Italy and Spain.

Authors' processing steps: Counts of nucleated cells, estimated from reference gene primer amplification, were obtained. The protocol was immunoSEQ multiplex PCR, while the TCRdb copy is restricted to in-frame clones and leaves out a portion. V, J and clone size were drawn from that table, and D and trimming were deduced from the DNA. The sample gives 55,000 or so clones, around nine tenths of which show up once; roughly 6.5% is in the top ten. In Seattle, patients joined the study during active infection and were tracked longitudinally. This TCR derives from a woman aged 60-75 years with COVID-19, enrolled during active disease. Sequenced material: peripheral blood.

DNA of the CDR3: TGTGCCAGCAGCGTAGTACCCGGGACTAGCGGGACGGCCGAGCAGTACTTC. Translated, it gives CASSVVPGTSGTAEQYF. This sequence joins TRBV9 and TRBJ2-7, with TRBD2 matching 13 bases. This CDR3 contains 17 residues. J gave up 6 bases and V 0 bases, and 9 bases lay outside the gene matches. Germline CDR1 reads SGDLS; CDR2 reads YYNGEE.